This TCR beta chain comes out of a study of human T cells and chemical hapten exposure. Study at large: Slight differences in pooled library volume were the main source of varying TCR yields across samples. Study results and caveats: The number of TCRs above 1 in 1000 frequency did not change after DPC sensitization.

CDR1 SGHRS and CDR2 YFSETQ come from the germline V gene. The ends were cut back, 0 bases at V and 4 bases at J, with 16 bases in the middle. The CDR3 is 17 amino acids. During construction of the library, unique molecular identifiers were attached to individual cDNA molecules for quantitative, reproducible TCR counting. Original processing notes: The median was approximately 89,000 TCRs per sample, ranging roughly 20,000 to 750,000. TCRdb itself ran the 5' RACE reads through MiXCR, one entry per CDR3 protein. The V and J calls reflect TCRdb's pipeline rather than the authors' work. The sample has tens of thousands of distinct CDR3 sequences; more than 7.5% are singletons. The authors extracted total RNA from unfractionated whole blood. This clonotype was picked up many times. Its antigen is not identified.

V and J are TRBV5-1 and TRBJ2-2; D might be TRBD1 or TRBD2, each matching 7 bases. The sequence came from a male donor in good health. CDR3 sequence (DNA): TGCGCCAGCAGCTTGGAGCGGGACAGCGTGATCACCGGGGAGCTGTTTTTT. This sequence encodes CASSLERDSVITGELFF.